The 10 T cell receptor beta chains presented below share a single source sample, sequenced in a study of T cells in Graves' hyperthyroidism and ophthalmopathy. Amplification of TCR beta CDR3 regions was performed using RNA transcripts as template. A set of HTBI primers served as the primers for a first-round RT-PCR of the TCR CDR3. A single record per CDR3 protein comes from TCRdb applying MiXCR to the multiplex PCR reads. The sample has more than 300,000 distinct CDR3 sequences; roughly 20% are singletons. The sequenced sample consisted of blood. These receptors were collected from a man aged 18 to 29 with Graves' ophthalmopathy.

This clonotype was seen at least ten times. The chain couples TRBV12-3 or TRBV12-4 to TRBJ1-2, with TRBD1 as a possible D gene (6 bases). The CDR3 is 15 amino acids. V was shortened by 1 base and J by 3 bases, with 12 bases between the two germline ends. The CDR3 DNA reads as TGTGCCAGCAGTTTAGAGAAGACAGGTCACTATGGCTACACCTTC. It is translated as CASSLEKTGHYGYTF.

This clonotype has only a few counts. This sequence joins TRBV6-4 and TRBJ1-1; D is undetermined. Germline CDR1 and CDR2: MRHNA and SNTAGT. The V end lost 6 bases, the J end lost 6 bases, and 5 bases lay between the germline ends. This CDR3 has 10 residues. The CDR3 spells CASSPPEAFF. In DNA, the CDR3 is TGTGCCAGCAGCCCCCCTGAAGCTTTCTTT.

CDR3 amino acids: CSAPHLTGPKNIQYF. For the CDR3, the DNA is TGCAGTGCTCCCCATTTGACAGGGCCCAAAAACATTCAGTACTTC. J is TRBJ2-4 and V is TRBV20-1, with TRBD1 matching over 7 bases. CDR3 length: 15 amino acids. CDR1 DFQATT and CDR2 SNEGSKA come from the germline V gene (reference sequence). V lost 5 bases to trimming and J lost 2 bases; unmatched junction nucleotides: 9.

This clonotype was seen repeatedly, ten times or more. The chain uses TRBV19 and TRBJ1-2; weak D call: TRBD1 (5 bases). V lost 5 bases to trimming and J lost 4 bases, with 11 bases between them. This CDR3 has 13 amino acids. Per the germline V gene, CDR1 is LNHDA and CDR2 is SQIVND (reference sequence). The CDR3 spells CASSGGDAYGYTF. In DNA, the CDR3 is TGTGCCAGTAGTGGCGGGGACGCCTATGGCTACACCTTC.

CDR3 DNA: TGTGCCACTCTGCCCGACAGGACGGGAAACACCATATATTTT. It specifies CATLPDRTGNTIYF. The chain carries TRBV7-8 and TRBJ1-3, with D perhaps TRBD1 (6 bases). V lost 10 bases, J lost 4 bases, and 17 bases lay in between. The length of the CDR3 is 14 residues. Germline CDR1 reads SGHVS; CDR2 reads FQNEAQ.

At least ten counts were recorded for this clonotype. The rearrangement joins TRBV7-9 to TRBJ2-5; 9 bases agree with TRBD2. The CDR3 has 15 residues. From germline, CDR1 is SEHNR and CDR2 FQNEAQ (reference sequence). Germline trimming cut 11 bases from V and 5 bases from J; bases unmatched to any gene: 15. CDR3 in DNA: TGTGCCGCCCGCCGAGGTTTAGCGGGGGTTGAGACCCAGTACTTC. Translating it yields CAARRGLAGVETQYF. The full variable domain, its missing parts supplied by reference TRBV7-9 and TRBJ2-5, is DTGVSQNPRHKITKRGQNVTFRCDPISEHNRLYWYRQTLGQGPEFLTYFQNEAQLEKSRLLSDRFSAERPKGSFSTLEIQRTEQGDSAMYLCAARRGLAGVETQYFGPGTRLLVL.

There are a few counts of this clonotype. The chain joins TRBV5-1 to TRBJ1-6, with 8 bases fitting TRBD1. Germline V gene data show CDR1 as SGHRS and CDR2 as YFSETQ. The CDR3 is 13 residues long. V lost 4 bases to trimming and J lost 14 bases; unmatched junction nucleotides: 8. The CDR3 spells CASSPGQGEALHF. CDR3 DNA: TGCGCCAGCAGCCCTGGACAGGGAGAGGCCCTCCACTTT. Filled out from reference TRBV5-1 and TRBJ1-6, the complete variable domain reads KAGVTQTPRYLIKTRGQQVTLSCSPISGHRSVSWYQQTPGQGLQFLFEYFSETQRNKGNFPGRFSGRQFSNSRSEMNVSTLELGDSALYLCASSPGQGEALHFGNGTRLTVT.

Ten or more counts support this clonotype. The chain joins TRBV12-3 or TRBV12-4 to TRBJ1-5; D might be TRBD1 (5 bases). V was shortened by 0 bases and J by 5 bases, with 8 bases between the two germline ends. This CDR3 has 14 amino acids. The CDR3 nucleotides read TGTGCCAGCAGTTTAGCGCCGGGGGATCAGCCCCAGCATTTT. Protein sequence: CASSLAPGDQPQHF.

This clonotype occurred many times. The chain employs TRBV7-2 and TRBJ2-5; TRBD2 matches at 8 bases. Germline CDR1 reads SGHTA; CDR2 reads FQGNSA. The CDR3 has 14 residues. Trimming cost V 1 base and J 4 bases; bases outside gene matches: 2. CDR3 protein: CASSLGRGGETQYF. DNA for the CDR3: TGTGCCAGCAGCTTAGGTCGGGGGGGAGAGACCCAGTACTTC.

The chain is built from TRBV4-1 and TRBJ2-3, with 11 nucleotides matching TRBD2. Germline V gene data show CDR1 as MGHRA and CDR2 as YSYEKL. The V gene end was trimmed by 4 bases and the J gene end by 3 bases; junction bases not matched to a gene: 6. The CDR3 runs to 16 residues. The CDR3 coding sequence is TGCGCCAGCAGCCTTACTAGCGGGGGTAGGACAGATACGCAGTATTTT. Its translation is CASSLTSGGRTDTQYF.